This passage covers 31 T cell receptor beta chains from one sample sequenced in a study of cytomegalovirus exposure and HLA in healthy donors. In the PCR, 60 Vbeta and 13 Jbeta primers were used. The repertoire was sequenced with immunoSEQ multiplex PCR; TCRdb's copy has only in-frame clones and lacks some. The sample shows approximately 100,000 clones, about 81% of them seen only once. The source material was PBMCs. These TCRs come from a man aged 50-60 years in good health and CMV-seronegative.

The CDR3, as DNA: TGCGCCAGCAGCTTACGACAGGGGCCCGGGGAGCTGTTTTTT. It translates to CASSLRQGPGELFF. The gene calls are TRBV5-1 and TRBJ2-2; TRBD1 matches at 8 bases. J was trimmed by 6 bases and V by 2 bases; bases with no gene match: 3. CDR3 size: 14 residues. The V gene's germline CDR1 is SGHRS and CDR2 YFSETQ.

The chain carries TRBV9 and TRBJ1-1; TRBD1 agrees at 7 bases. V was pared by 0 bases and J by 2 bases, with 4 bases of the junction left unmatched. Looked up from germline, CDR1 is SGDLS and CDR2 is YYNGEE. This CDR3 has 15 amino acids. CDR3: CASSVDGTANTEAFF. Written as DNA, the CDR3 is TGTGCCAGCAGCGTAGATGGGACAGCTAACACTGAAGCTTTCTTT.

The genes are TRBV7-2 and TRBJ1-6; maybe TRBD1 (6 bases). V lost 4 bases, J lost 1 base, and 8 bases lay in between. CDR3 length equals 15 residues. Germline V gives CDR1 SGHTA, CDR2 FQGNSA. The CDR3 region is CASSWGQSYNSPLHF. DNA for the CDR3: TGTGCCAGCAGCTGGGGGCAGTCCTATAATTCACCCCTCCACTTT.

The chain joins TRBV6-5 to TRBJ1-5; tentative D call: TRBD1 (5 bases). The germline V gene has CDR1 MNHEY and CDR2 SVGAGI. The CDR3 extends over 14 amino acids. V was trimmed by 5 bases and J by 8 bases, leaving 16 bases between them. CDR3 in DNA: TGTGCCAGCAGTCCCTGGGGGGTTGGGGAGCCCCAGCATTTT. Translation: CASSPWGVGEPQHF.

The V call is TRBV30, the J call TRBJ1-2, with D possibly TRBD1 on 6 matching bases. Trimming removed 4 bases from V and 8 bases from J, with 20 bases in between. Germline CDR1 is GTSNPN and CDR2 is SVGIG (reference sequence). The CDR3 is made up of 14 amino acids. The CDR3 is CAWMGSNRAGGYTF. CDR3 bases: TGTGCCTGGATGGGGTCTAACAGGGCCGGGGGCTACACCTTC.

J is TRBJ2-7 and V is TRBV18, with 10 bases identical to TRBD2. Losses at the gene ends were 5 bases for V and 5 bases for J; bases not matched to a gene: 6. CDR1 and CDR2 (germline): KGHSH, LQKENI. The CDR3 consists of 14 residues. The CDR3 coding sequence is TGTGCCAGCTCAGCTAGCGGGAGTATGAACGAGCAGTACTTC. This gives the protein CASSASGSMNEQYF.

The chain has TRBV18 and TRBJ1-5; D is undetermined. The V and J ends lost 8 bases and 3 bases respectively, with 11 bases between them. This CDR3 region has 13 residues. Germline values: CDR1 KGHSH, CDR2 LQKENI. CDR3 residues: CASTRTFNQPQHF. Here the CDR3 DNA reads TGTGCCAGCACGCGGACTTTCAATCAGCCCCAGCATTTT.

The rearrangement links TRBV4-1 to TRBJ1-2; no clear D. There are 15 residues in the CDR3. The V gene lost 0 bases and the J gene lost 5 bases, with 13 bases spanning the gap. Germline V gene lookup returns CDR1 MGHRA and CDR2 YSYEKL. This CDR3 is CASSQDQTDPYGYTF. CDR3 coding DNA: TGCGCCAGCAGCCAAGATCAAACAGACCCTTATGGCTACACCTTC.

This chain joins TRBV5-1 and TRBJ2-6; TRBD2 matches at 15 bases. This CDR3 has 17 residues. The J segment lost 3 bases and the V segment lost 6 bases, leaving 4 bases of the junction unmatched. Germline CDR1 and CDR2: SGHRS and YFSETQ. The CDR3 loop is CASIGLAGGLGANVLTF. CDR3 DNA sequence: TGCGCCAGCATCGGACTAGCGGGGGGGCTTGGGGCCAACGTCCTGACTTTC.

This clone showed up just a few times. Other nucleotide sequences in the sample specify the same CDR3. This CDR3 reads CASSLGQAETQYF. The CDR3 bases are TGTGCCAGCAGCCTGGGACAGGCGGAGACCCAGTACTTC. This chain connects TRBV7-2 to TRBJ2-5; TRBD1 aligns across 8 bases. V gave up 5 bases and J gave up 5 bases; unmatched junction bases: 4. The V gene's germline CDR1 is SGHTA and CDR2 FQGNSA. This CDR3 spans 13 amino acids.

The genes are TRBV5-1 and TRBJ2-5; D possibly corresponds to TRBD2 (6 bases). Looked up from germline, CDR1 is SGHRS and CDR2 is YFSETQ. V was pared by 1 base and J by 3 bases, with 16 bases between. The CDR3 totals 16 residues. CDR3 sequence (DNA): TGCGCCAGCAGCTTGACTACGGGACTCCAGAAAGAGACCCAGTACTTC. This translates into CASSLTTGLQKETQYF.

The CDR3 loop reads CAWRQGSGANVLTF. The CDR3 DNA reads TGTGCCTGGAGACAGGGCTCTGGGGCCAACGTCCTGACTTTC. The rearrangement uses TRBV30 and TRBJ2-6; TRBD1 is a possible D gene (6 bases). V lost 3 bases and J 0 bases, leaving 6 bases between the germline ends. The CDR3 length is 14 residues. Germline V CDR1 and CDR2: GTSNPN, SVGIG (reference sequence).

This chain uses TRBV6-1 with TRBJ1-1, with D possibly TRBD1 on 5 matching bases. V lost 6 bases to trimming and J lost 1 base, with 12 bases between them. CDR1 is MNHNS, CDR2 SASEGT, per germline. CDR3 length: 14 residues. This CDR3 reads CASRAGGENTEAFF. The CDR3 coding sequence is TGTGCCAGCAGGGCAGGAGGGGAGAACACTGAAGCTTTCTTT.

This clone came up a few times. The rearrangement links TRBV5-1 to TRBJ2-2; 11 bases are shared with TRBD2. The J segment lost 6 bases and the V segment lost 2 bases, leaving 3 bases of the junction unmatched. The CDR3 is 15 residues long. CDR1 is SGHRS and CDR2 is YFSETQ in the germline V gene. The CDR3 nucleotides read TGCGCCAGCAGCTTCGTAGCGGGGGGGCCCGGGGAGCTGTTTTTT. As protein: CASSFVAGGPGELFF. Full variable domain (remainder filled in from reference TRBV5-1 and TRBJ2-2): KAGVTQTPRYLIKTRGQQVTLSCSPISGHRSVSWYQQTPGQGLQFLFEYFSETQRNKGNFPGRFSGRQFSNSRSEMNVSTLELGDSALYLCASSFVAGGPGELFFGEGSRLTVL.

The gene calls are TRBV7-2 and TRBJ2-7; 13 nucleotides line up with TRBD2. This CDR3 is built from 16 residues. Unmatched junction bases numbered 6, after V lost 5 bases and J lost 2 bases. CDR1 is SGHTA and CDR2 is FQGNSA in the germline V gene. The CDR3 sequence: CASSARTSGRAYEQYF. The CDR3 bases are TGTGCCAGCAGCGCCCGGACTAGCGGGAGAGCCTACGAGCAGTACTTC.

The rearrangement links TRBV9 to TRBJ2-1, with D tentatively TRBD1 (5 bases). The CDR3 runs to 16 residues. V was cut by 4 bases and J by 5 bases, with 19 bases left in between. Germline CDR1 SGDLS, CDR2 YYNGEE. CDR3 coding DNA: TGTGCCAGCAGCCCTACGGAAGGGGATTTCGACAATGAGCAGTTCTTC. Its translation: CASSPTEGDFDNEQFF.

This chain joins TRBV27 and TRBJ2-2; the match to TRBD2 covers 13 bases. The CDR3 is 18 residues long. V lost 6 bases to trimming and J lost 5 bases; unmatched junction nucleotides: 12. Germline loops: CDR1 MNHEY, CDR2 SMNVEV (reference sequence). The CDR3 is CASRQLTSGRILTGELFF. In nucleotides, the CDR3 is TGTGCCAGCAGGCAACTGACTAGCGGGAGGATACTGACCGGGGAGCTGTTTTTT.

The chain is built from TRBV7-9 and TRBJ2-2, with TRBD1 as a possible D gene (6 bases). Germline V gene data show CDR1 as SEHNR and CDR2 as FQNEAQ (reference sequence). The ends were cut back, 7 bases at V and 0 bases at J, with 18 bases in the middle. The CDR3 extends over 17 amino acids. CDR3 in amino acids: CASTSLRGTTNTGELFF. As DNA, the CDR3 is TGTGCCAGCACTTCTCTAAGGGGGACGACGAACACCGGGGAGCTGTTTTTT. Filled out from reference TRBV7-9 and TRBJ2-2, the complete variable domain reads DTGVSQNPRHKITKRGQNVTFRCDPISEHNRLYWYRQTLGQGPEFLTYFQNEAQLEKSRLLSDRFSAERPKGSFSTLEIQRTEQGDSAMYLCASTSLRGTTNTGELFFGEGSRLTVL.

The gene calls are TRBV19 and TRBJ1-4; 7 bases fit TRBD1. The CDR3 has 15 amino acids. Germline values: CDR1 LNHDA, CDR2 SQIVND (reference sequence). Trimming removed 5 bases from V and 8 bases from J; junction bases left unmatched: 11. The CDR3 DNA sequence: TGTGCCAGTAGTCCGAGCCGACAGGGTGGGGAAAAACTGTTTTTT. Translation gives CASSPSRQGGEKLFF.

This clone came up many times. This sequence joins TRBV28 and TRBJ1-1; TRBD1 agrees at 9 bases. This CDR3 is 15 amino acids long. Germline loops: CDR1 MDHEN, CDR2 SYDVKM. The J segment lost 3 bases and the V segment lost 5 bases, leaving 7 bases of the junction unmatched. CDR3 sequence (DNA): TGTGCCAGCAGTCCAAGGACAGGGGAAGACACTGAAGCTTTCTTT. It translates to CASSPRTGEDTEAFF.

The chain joins TRBV4-1 to TRBJ1-4; TRBD1 agrees at 10 bases. J gave up 8 bases and V 4 bases, and 4 bases lay outside the gene matches. Germline lookup yields CDR1 MGHRA and CDR2 YSYEKL. The CDR3 spans 14 residues. Written as DNA, the CDR3 is TGCGCCAGCAGCCCGACAGGGGGCAACGAAAAACTGTTTTTT. Residues: CASSPTGGNEKLFF.

The chain recombines TRBV9 with TRBJ1-5; D is uncertain. This CDR3 spans 17 amino acids. The germline gives CDR1 SGDLS, CDR2 YYNGEE. The V gene lost 0 bases and the J gene lost 1 base, with 14 bases spanning the gap. CDR3 region: CASSVADSRSSNQPQHF. CDR3 nucleotides: TGTGCCAGCAGCGTAGCCGATTCCCGGTCGAGCAATCAGCCCCAGCATTTT.

The chain couples TRBV6-1 to TRBJ2-1; the match to TRBD2 covers 9 bases. The CDR3 is 14 amino acids. J lost 3 bases, V lost 5 bases, and 2 bases had no gene match. CDR1 and CDR2 from the germline V gene are MNHNS and SASEGT. The CDR3: CASSMTSGYNEQFF. The DNA of the CDR3 is TGTGCCAGCAGTATGACTAGCGGCTACAATGAGCAGTTCTTC.

This clone was seen just once. The V call is TRBV11-2, the J call TRBJ2-5; 7 bases are a match to TRBD2. Germline lookup yields CDR1 SGHAT and CDR2 FQNNGV. V shed 6 bases and J 7 bases; nucleotides not matched to a gene: 5. The CDR3 loop spans 12 amino acids. The CDR3 DNA reads TGTGCCAGCAGAGTAAGGGAGGGGACCCAGTACTTC. Translation: CASRVREGTQYF.

This chain links TRBV7-3 with TRBJ2-3; 7 positions match TRBD2. The CDR3 covers 14 residues. Trimming removed 2 bases from V and 6 bases from J; junction bases left unmatched: 5. Per germline, CDR1 SGHTA and CDR2 FQGTGA. CDR3 protein: CASSLSREGDTQYF. The DNA for the CDR3 is TGTGCCAGCAGCTTATCGAGGGAGGGGGATACGCAGTATTTT.

This chain uses TRBV7-3 with TRBJ2-7; 8 bases are a match to TRBD1. The CDR3 loop spans 15 amino acids. The J segment lost 6 bases and the V segment lost 2 bases, leaving 9 bases of the junction unmatched. Germline CDR1 SGHTA, CDR2 FQGTGA. The CDR3 DNA is TGTGCCAGCAGCTTAGTCCGCCAGGGGGCTTTCGAGCAGTACTTC. Residues: CASSLVRQGAFEQYF.

This rearrangement joins TRBV10-3 to TRBJ2-1; TRBD2 matches at 8 bases. Germline V gene data show CDR1 as ENHRY and CDR2 as SYGVKD. CDR3 length: 12 amino acids. V was clipped by 6 bases and J by 10 bases; unmatched bases: 5. This CDR3 is CAIRTRGDEQFF. The CDR3 nucleotides are TGTGCCATCAGGACGCGGGGGGACGAGCAGTTCTTC.

The chain has TRBV29-1 and TRBJ2-3; 8 nucleotides align to TRBD1. Trimming cost V 7 bases and J 2 bases; bases outside gene matches: 5. There are 13 residues in the CDR3. Looked up from germline, CDR1 is SQVTM and CDR2 is ANQGSEA. CDR3 coding DNA: TGCAGCGCCCGACAGGGGTACACAGATACGCAGTATTTT. It yields the protein CSARQGYTDTQYF.

By share, this clone ranks as medium-sized. The CDR3 bases are TGTGCCAGCTCGTTTATAGCGGGAGGGTACAATGAGCAGTTCTTC. It translates to CASSFIAGGYNEQFF. The chain carries TRBV28 and TRBJ2-1; 11 positions agree with TRBD2. The germline V gene has CDR1 MDHEN and CDR2 SYDVKM. V gave up 8 bases and J gave up 4 bases; unmatched junction bases: 7. The CDR3 length is 15 residues.

As concerns this clone: Other DNA sequences of this sample code for an identical CDR3. The chain employs TRBV5-1 and TRBJ2-3, with no clear D. Germline CDR1 reads SGHRS; CDR2 reads YFSETQ. Trimming took off 0 bases at V and 0 bases at J, with 5 bases between the two ends. This CDR3 spans 14 amino acids. The CDR3 DNA follows: TGCGCCAGCAGCTTGGGAGGAAGCACAGATACGCAGTATTTT. Its translation: CASSLGGSTDTQYF.

This rearrangement joins TRBV19 to TRBJ1-2; D possibly corresponds to TRBD1 (5 bases). Germline-derived CDR1 and CDR2 are LNHDA and SQIVND (reference sequence). This CDR3 has 13 amino acids. The ends were cut back, 2 bases at V and 6 bases at J, with 10 bases in the middle. CDR3 sequence reads: CASSIYGRDGYTF. The CDR3 DNA reads as TGTGCCAGTAGTATATATGGCAGGGATGGCTACACCTTC.